Listed below are T cell receptor beta chains from one sample, sequenced in a study of early T cells in non-severe SARS-CoV-2 infection. TCRdb fed the 5' RACE reads into MiXCR, producing one record per CDR3 protein. Of around 57,000 distinct CDR3 sequences in the sample, 8% were seen once. Input material: whole blood. Source of these receptors: an adult who was a healthcare worker with PCR-confirmed SARS-CoV-2 infection or an uninfected control (not recorded which). CDR3s include the opening cysteine and the closing phenylalanine or tryptophan. The D gene is left open where the match is weak. Expanded clones are given a class, and other clones once, few, many or no size at all.

>-|few|TRBV5-4|TRBJ2-1
TGTGCCAGCAGCTTGGCGGGGGCGTTGGACAATGAGCAGTTCTTC
CASSLAGALDNEQFF
>-|-|TRBV28|TRBJ2-3
TGTGCCAGCAGTTTATCGGCAGGCACAGATACGCAGTATTTT
CASSLSAGTDTQYF
>-|many|TRBV28|TRBJ2-2
TGTGCCAGCAGTTTACCACGTAGGGACACCGGGGAGCTGTTTTTT
CASSLPRRDTGELFF
>-|many|TRBV20-1|TRBJ1-1
TGCAGTGCTAGAGAGTGGGAGGAGAGCACTGAAGCTTTCTTT
CSAREWEESTEAFF
>TRBD2|-|TRBV19|TRBJ2-3
TGTGCCAGTAGTATAAGACTAGCGGGGATCACAGATACGCAGTATTTT
CASSIRLAGITDTQYF
>-|few|TRBV7-9|TRBJ2-1
TGTGCCAGCAGCTTCTCAGGGGCGGAGGGTAATGAGCAGTTCTTC
CASSFSGAEGNEQFF
>TRBD1|many|TRBV19|TRBJ2-4
TGTGCCAGTAGTTTCGACAGGGTGAACCTTCGTGGGGCCAAAAACATTCAGTACTTC
CASSFDRVNLRGAKNIQYF
>-|many|TRBV29-1|TRBJ2-3
TGCAGCGTTGCACAGTACACAGATACGCAGTATTTT
CSVAQYTDTQYF
>-|many|TRBV19|TRBJ2-1
TGTGCCAGTAGTATAGAGGGAGCGGGGACAATGAAGCAGTTCTTC
CASSIEGAGTMKQFF
>-|few|TRBV6-1|TRBJ1-5
TGTGCCAGCAGAGATAGCAATCAGCCCCAGCATTTT
CASRDSNQPQHF
>-|few|TRBV28|TRBJ1-2
TGTGCCAGCAGTTTACCACAGGTCTCCTATGGCTACACCTTC
CASSLPQVSYGYTF
>TRBD1|few|TRBV20-1|TRBJ1-6
TGCAGTGTTCCGAGACAGGGGTATTCACCCCTCCACTTT
CSVPRQGYSPLHF
>TRBD1|-|TRBV15|TRBJ1-1
TGTGCCACCAGCGGGACACGGACAGGGCGGAACACTGAAGCTTTCTTT
CATSGTRTGRNTEAFF
>-|many|TRBV9|TRBJ1-2
TGTGCCAGCAGCCCCCTGTCAGTTAACTATGGCTACACCTTC
CASSPLSVNYGYTF
>-|many|TRBV28|TRBJ1-2
TGTGCCAGCAGCCTGGGACACCTTGGCTACACCTTC
CASSLGHLGYTF
>-|many|TRBV4-3|TRBJ2-1
TGCGCCAGCAGCCATCCCGGGACTTCTTACAATGAGCAGTTCTTC
CASSHPGTSYNEQFF
>-|-|TRBV2|TRBJ2-7
TGTGCCAGCAGTCACCGGGACCGTCCCTACGAGCAGTACTTC
CASSHRDRPYEQYF
>-|many|TRBV28|TRBJ2-5
TGTGCCACCGCCGACAGGAGCCCAGAGACCCAGTACTTC
CATADRSPETQYF
>TRBD1|few|TRBV28|TRBJ1-4
TGTGCCAGCAGACCCCCGGGACAGGGTTTTGAAAAACTGTTTTTT
CASRPPGQGFEKLFF
>TRBD2|-|TRBV5-4|TRBJ2-1
TGTGCCAGCAGCTCCGAGCGGGGGGGCCGGGATGAGCAGTTCTTC
CASSSERGGRDEQFF
>TRBD1|-|TRBV12-3/TRBV12-4|TRBJ1-3
TGTGCCAGCGACAGGGAATCTGGAAACACCATATATTTT
CASDRESGNTIYF
>-|many|TRBV20-1|TRBJ2-7
TGCAGTGCTACATACCTTGACTCCTACGAGCAGTACTTC
CSATYLDSYEQYF
>-|-|TRBV2|TRBJ2-1
TGTGCCAGCAGTGAAACCCCCCCCGCGAGTTACAATGAGCAGTTCTTC
CASSETPPASYNEQFF
>-|few|TRBV27|TRBJ2-7
TGTGCCAGCAGTTTATCGATGCCGACAGTGAGAACCTACGAGCAGTACTTC
CASSLSMPTVRTYEQYF
>-|few|TRBV5-4|TRBJ1-2
TGTGCCAGCAGCTTGGGGGCAGGGATGGACTATGGCTACACCTTC
CASSLGAGMDYGYTF
>TRBD1|few|TRBV7-8|TRBJ1-3
TGTGCCAGCAGCTTCCGGGACAGGGGTGTGGACACCATATATTTT
CASSFRDRGVDTIYF
>TRBD1|many|TRBV18|TRBJ1-2
TGTGCCAGCTCACCTCGAACAGGGGAGAATGGCTACACCTTC
CASSPRTGENGYTF
>TRBD2|-|TRBV18|TRBJ2-7
TGTGCCAGCTCACCAGTCACGGGGGAGGGCGAGCAGTACTTC
CASSPVTGEGEQYF